The source of this TCR beta chain is a study of molecular identifiers for immune sequencing clone quantification. Whole-study context: The replicate experiment used RNA from approximately 20,000 or 100,000 naive CD8 cells. This RNA was split into five aliquots, and four of them were sequenced.

For this clonotype: The antigen remains unidentified.

Trimming removed 2 bases from V and 3 bases from J, with 13 bases in between. This CDR3 contains 15 residues. The V gene's germline CDR1 is MNHNS and CDR2 SASEGT. TCR libraries were built in bulk with a published protocol and specific TCR primers. TCRdb independently ran MiXCR on the PCR reads; one entry per CDR3 protein. The sample contains some 590,000 distinct CDR3 sequences, about 25% of which appear only once. Sorting recovered naive CD8 T cells on a CD8+CD4-CCR7+CD45RA+ profile. General study findings and limits: Under 1% of molecules in naive cells, but over 99% of effector molecules, belonged to clones above 20 RNA copies.

Material for sequencing was naive CD8+ T cells from blood, with Jurkat cell RNA spiked in. Indicated subset: FACS-sorted CD8+CD4-CCR7+CD45RA+ naive T cells. The receptor was isolated from a human donor in good health. Some libraries in this study had Jurkat cell RNA spiked in. The chain joins TRBV6-1 to TRBJ2-5; D perhaps matches TRBD1 (7 bases). The CDR3 DNA sequence: TGTGCCAGCAGTGAATGGGGGGACAGAAAAGAGACCCAGTACTTC. Its translation is CASSEWGDRKETQYF.